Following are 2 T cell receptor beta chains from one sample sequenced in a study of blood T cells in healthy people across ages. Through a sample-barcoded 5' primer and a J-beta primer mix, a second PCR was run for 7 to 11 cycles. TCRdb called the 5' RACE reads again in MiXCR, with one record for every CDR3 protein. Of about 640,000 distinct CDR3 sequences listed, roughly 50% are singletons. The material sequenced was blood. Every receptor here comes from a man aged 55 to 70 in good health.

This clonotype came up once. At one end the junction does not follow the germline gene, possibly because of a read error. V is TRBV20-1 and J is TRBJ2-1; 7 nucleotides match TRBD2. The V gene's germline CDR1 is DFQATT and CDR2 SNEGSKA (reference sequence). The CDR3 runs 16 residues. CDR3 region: CNARDFRGGEFNEQFF. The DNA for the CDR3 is TGCAATGCTAGAGATTTTCGCGGGGGAGAATTTAATGAGCAGTTCTTC.

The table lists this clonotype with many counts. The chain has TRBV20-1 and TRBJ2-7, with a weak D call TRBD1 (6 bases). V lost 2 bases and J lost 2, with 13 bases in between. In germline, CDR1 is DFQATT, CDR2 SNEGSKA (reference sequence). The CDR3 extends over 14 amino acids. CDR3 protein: CSARNRDTAYEQYF. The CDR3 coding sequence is TGCAGTGCTAGAAACCGGGACACTGCCTACGAGCAGTACTTC.